This TCR beta chain was profiled in a study of the immune and genomic landscape of osteosarcoma. Primary, local recurrence and metastasis osteosarcoma tumors were taken after treatment from poor-prognosis patients. Worth noting for this clone: The antigen is unknown.

Study results and limitations: Clonality was benchmarked against external normal skin and healthy blood data. Clonality was higher in immune-hot C3 than cold C1, yet still low.

The method was immunoSEQ multiplex PCR; TCRdb's version includes in-frame clones alone and lacks a portion of them. The table has around 3,000 clones, 55% to 85% seen once; the top ten hold 15% to 18%. This CDR3 is 11 amino acids long. Trimming took off 7 bases at V and 4 bases at J, with 8 bases between the two ends. Per germline, CDR1 MDHEN and CDR2 SYDVKM. The sequence derives from a man between 18 and 29 years old with osteosarcoma. The rearrangement uses TRBV28 and TRBJ2-7; unclear D gene. Sequenced: tumor tissue from a local recurrence in the femur. The CDR3 bases are TGTGCCAGCATGGTTGGTTACGAGCAGTACTTC. Translation: CASMVGYEQYF.